The T cell receptor (beta chain) under discussion was sequenced for a study of blood T cell repertoires in COVID-19. Across the whole study: Sites across the United States, Italy and Spain contributed samples from acute and convalescent COVID-19.

Profiling relied on immunoSEQ multiplex PCR, and the TCRdb table lists in-frame clones only, not all of them. The sample has more than 95,000 clones, more than 70% seen once. Sample: peripheral blood. The origin of this receptor is a woman over 75 with acute or convalescent COVID-19.

The CDR3 sequence: CASSEKFGGFYTQYF. Here the CDR3 DNA reads TGCGCCAGCAGTGAAAAGTTCGGGGGGTTTTATACGCAGTATTTT. V is TRBV10-1 and J is TRBJ2-3; 7 nucleotides line up with TRBD2. The junction had 10 bases not matched to a gene; V was cut back by 3 bases and J by 7 bases. This CDR3 has 15 residues. Germline V gene lookup returns CDR1 WNHNN and CDR2 SYGVQD (reference sequence).